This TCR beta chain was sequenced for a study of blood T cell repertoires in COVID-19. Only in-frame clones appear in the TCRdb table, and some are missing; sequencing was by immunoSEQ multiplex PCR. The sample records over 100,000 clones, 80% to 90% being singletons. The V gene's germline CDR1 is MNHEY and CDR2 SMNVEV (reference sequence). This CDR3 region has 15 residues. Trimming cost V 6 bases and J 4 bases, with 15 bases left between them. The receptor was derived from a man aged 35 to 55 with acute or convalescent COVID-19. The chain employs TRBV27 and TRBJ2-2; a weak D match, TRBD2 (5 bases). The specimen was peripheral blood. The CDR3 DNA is TGTGCCAGCAGCTTGCTAGCATCAGGCACCGGGGAGCTGTTTTTT. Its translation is CASSLLASGTGELFF.